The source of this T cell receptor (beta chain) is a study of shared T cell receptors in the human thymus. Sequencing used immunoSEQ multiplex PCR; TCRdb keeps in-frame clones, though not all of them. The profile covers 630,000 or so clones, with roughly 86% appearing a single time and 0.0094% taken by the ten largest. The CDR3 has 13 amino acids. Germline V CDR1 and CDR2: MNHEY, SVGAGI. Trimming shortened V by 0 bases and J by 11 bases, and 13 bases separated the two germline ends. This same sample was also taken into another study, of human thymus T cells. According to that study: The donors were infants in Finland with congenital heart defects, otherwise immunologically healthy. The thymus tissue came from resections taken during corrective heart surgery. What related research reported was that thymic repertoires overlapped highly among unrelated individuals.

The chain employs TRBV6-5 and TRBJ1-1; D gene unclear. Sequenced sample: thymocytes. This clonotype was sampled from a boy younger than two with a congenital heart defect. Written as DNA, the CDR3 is TGTGCCAGCAGTTACTCCTCCTCCGGGGTCGCTTTCTTT. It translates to CASSYSSSGVAFF.